This T cell receptor (beta chain) was sequenced for a study of PD-1 blockade in mismatch repair-deficient tumors. Study information: Patients had 12 mismatch repair-deficient cancer types and were previously treated and progressing.

Some clones are missing from TCRdb's copy, which holds only in-frame ones; the method was immunoSEQ multiplex PCR. The sample comprises tens of thousands of clones, 70% to 90% of which are singletons, and roughly 18% rests with the top ten. TCRs were sequenced from three patients responding to pembrolizumab. To note about this clone: Its antigen is not known.

Overall study findings and caveats: After pembrolizumab, tumor-resident clones rose rapidly, then generally contracted before radiologic responses.

Germline V gene lookup returns CDR1 WSHSY and CDR2 SAAADI. The CDR3 totals 13 residues. Trimming left V 0 bases short and J 5 bases short, with 7 bases between. The sequence was collected from an adult with mismatch repair-deficient cancer. The chain recombines TRBV10-2 with TRBJ2-5; D uncertain. The specimen comprised peripheral blood, sampled 2 weeks after starting pembrolizumab. The CDR3 region has the DNA TGCGCCAGCAGTGAGTCGGGTGGGGAGACCCAGTACTTC. It yields the protein CASSESGGETQYF.